This is a list of T cell receptor beta chains from one sample in a study of human T cells and chemical hapten exposure. TCRdb fed the RACE reads into MiXCR, producing one record per CDR3 protein. The sample holds about 82,000 distinct CDR3 sequences, about 10% seen once. The sequencing used whole blood, collected in connection with sensitization to the hapten diphenylcyclopropenone (DPC). The receptor source for this set is a woman in her forties or fifties with alopecia areata. Some clones in this sample may be carry-over from other donors' samples. The conserved cysteine and the conserved F or W are not part of the CDR3 here. The order of the fields is CDR3 protein, J gene, D gene, V gene. The D gene is left open where the match is weak.

ASSVTGESGNTIY	TRBJ1-3	TRBD1	TRBV28
ASSESQNNEQF	TRBJ2-1	-	TRBV25-1
ASSLTHKFEAF	TRBJ1-1	-	TRBV11-2
ASSPFRVEDTQY	TRBJ2-3	-	TRBV18
ASSPGLSGSEAF	TRBJ1-1	-	TRBV7-9
ASEHTGNTEAF	TRBJ1-1	-	TRBV10-2
SAANRAVRDTEAF	TRBJ1-1	-	TRBV20-1
ASSYSGGLNTEAF	TRBJ1-1	-	TRBV6-5
ASSQVPTEAF	TRBJ1-1	-	TRBV3-1
ASSPRGQGSDGGNTIY	TRBJ1-3	-	TRBV18
ASSFSGRALGDTQY	TRBJ2-3	TRBD2	TRBV28
ASSSPGQGNTEAF	TRBJ1-1	TRBD1	TRBV28
SARQGNTEAF	TRBJ1-1	-	TRBV20-1
ASSIDGRYGYT	TRBJ1-2	-	TRBV19